The 4 T cell receptor beta chains given below trace back to one sample, sequenced in a study of blood T cell repertoires in COVID-19. The protocol was immunoSEQ multiplex PCR, while the TCRdb copy is restricted to in-frame clones and leaves out a portion. The profile shows under 150,000 clones, 84% of them singletons. What was sequenced was peripheral blood. These receptors all come from a man in his fifties or sixties with acute or convalescent COVID-19.

The CDR3 protein is CSVDSYLAGLDPDTQYF. The CDR3 region has the DNA TGCAGCGTTGACTCCTACCTAGCGGGCCTAGACCCAGATACGCAGTATTTT. V and J are TRBV29-1 and TRBJ2-3; TRBD2 matches at 8 bases. From germline, CDR1 is SQVTM and CDR2 ANQGSEA. V lost 3 bases, J lost 4 bases, and 15 bases stayed unmatched. CDR3 length: 17 amino acids.

The chain recombines TRBV5-6 with TRBJ2-3, with 10 nucleotides matching TRBD2. The CDR3 contains 16 residues. The V gene end was trimmed by 3 bases and the J gene end by 5 bases; junction bases not matched to a gene: 9. Germline V gene lookup returns CDR1 SGHDT and CDR2 YYEEEE. CDR3 sequence: CASSSSGRARGDTQYF. CDR3 bases: TGTGCCAGCAGCTCGAGCGGGAGGGCCCGGGGAGATACGCAGTATTTT.

V and J are TRBV5-1 and TRBJ2-3, with TRBD1 identical over 8 bases. The CDR3 spans 15 residues. Germline V gives CDR1 SGHRS, CDR2 YFSETQ. The ends lost 4 bases at V and 7 bases at J; junction bases unmatched: 11. The CDR3 region has the DNA TGCGCCAGCAGCCCCTATACCAGGACAGGGTATACGCAGTATTTT. Its protein is CASSPYTRTGYTQYF.

This sequence joins TRBV5-1 and TRBJ2-2, with D tentatively TRBD2 (7 bases). Germline V lookup: CDR1 SGHRS, CDR2 YFSETQ. The ends were cut back, 4 bases at V and 5 bases at J, with 15 bases in the middle. The CDR3 runs 15 residues. The CDR3 protein is CASSVLGGRTGELFF. In nucleotides, the CDR3 is TGCGCCAGCAGCGTGCTGGGGGGGCGGACCGGGGAGCTGTTTTTT.